This TCR beta chain was sequenced during a study of blood T cell repertoires in COVID-19. Overall study: PBMCs, B-cell-depleted T cells, or T cells provided the cDNA or gDNA that made up the material.

As handled by the study authors: Estimates of nucleated cell counts were drawn from the amplification of reference gene primers. Using immunoSEQ multiplex PCR, the repertoire was profiled, and TCRdb retains in-frame clones only, with some absent. V and J calls and clone size are those listed in that table; D and trimming were worked out from the DNA. The table includes nearly 110,000 clones, around 82% detected once. Looked up from germline, CDR1 is MNHEY and CDR2 is SVGEGT. V dropped 5 bases and J dropped 1; count of bases not matched to a gene: 4. The CDR3 covers 14 residues. Specimen: peripheral blood. This TCR came from a human donor in a cohort sampled during active COVID-19. The chain couples TRBV6-2 or TRBV6-3 to TRBJ2-7; 8 bases align to TRBD2. The CDR3 DNA sequence: TGTGCCAGCAGTCGTAGCGGGGCTTCCTACGAGCAGTACTTC. Residues: CASSRSGASYEQYF.